This passage covers 25 T cell receptor beta chains from one sample sequenced in a study of metastatic and nonmetastatic thyroid tumors. TCRdb reassembled clones from the PCR reads with MiXCR. The profile covers some 55,000 clones, with 20% to 25% appearing a single time and more than 3.5% taken by the ten largest. All patients were untreated before thyroid surgery. The sequenced sample was blood. The receptors here all came from a female donor with papillary thyroid cancer or a benign thyroid nodule (not recorded which). Some clones in this sample may be carry-over from other donors' samples.

This clone turned up a few times. A much larger clone lies a single base off, so this may be a read error. The chain combines TRBV10-3 with TRBJ2-4, with TRBD2 identical over 7 bases. The CDR3 contains 15 residues. The V gene's germline CDR1 is ENHRY and CDR2 SYGVKD. DNA for the CDR3: TGTGCCATCAGCCCCGCGCAGGGCGGGAGAAACGTTCAGTACTTC. Its translation: CAISPAQGGRNVQYF.

This clone was observed at least ten times. J is TRBJ2-3 and V is TRBV5-1; D may correspond to TRBD1 or TRBD2 (5 bases each). There are 15 residues in the CDR3. Looked up from germline, CDR1 is SGHRS and CDR2 is YFSETQ. Trimming stripped 3 bases from V and 1 base from J, with 12 bases between. This CDR3 is CASSSRDQRTDTQYF. The CDR3 DNA sequence: TGCGCCAGCAGCTCCCGGGACCAACGCACAGATACGCAGTATTTT.

This clone was seen only a few times. A much bigger clone sits one base away, suggesting this may be a read error. The chain is built from TRBV2 and TRBJ1-4; 7 nucleotides line up with TRBD1. Trimming removed 10 bases from V and 8 bases from J; junction bases left unmatched: 13. The germline gives CDR1 SNHLY, CDR2 FYNNEI. CDR3 length: 14 residues. The CDR3: CANSRGGEREKLFF. The CDR3 DNA follows: TGTGCCAACAGCCGAGGGGGCGAGAGAGAAAAACTGTTTTTT.

Many counts were recorded for this clone. This sequence joins TRBV13 and TRBJ1-1; D uncertain. This CDR3 has 12 amino acids. Between the trimmed V and J ends, which lost 8 bases and 2 bases, there was a span of 9 bases. Germline V gene lookup returns CDR1 PRHDT and CDR2 FYEKMQ (reference sequence). CDR3 protein: CASRQQNTEAFF. The CDR3 DNA reads as TGTGCCAGCCGGCAGCAAAACACTGAAGCTTTCTTT.

This clone was observed at least ten times. The V gene is TRBV15, the J gene TRBJ1-1; TRBD1 is a possible D gene (5 bases). CDR1 LNHNV and CDR2 YYDKDF come from the germline V gene (reference sequence). V gave up 0 bases and J gave up 4 bases, with 9 bases separating them. The CDR3 is made up of 14 amino acids. CDR3 bases: TGTGCCACCAGCAGAGATCTGGGGGGCACTGAAGCTTTCTTT. It yields the protein CATSRDLGGTEAFF.

In this sample, this clone turned up many times. V gene TRBV7-8 combines with J gene TRBJ2-7; D might be TRBD1 (5 bases). Trimming removed 6 bases from V and 5 bases from J, with 17 bases in between. The CDR3 is made up of 14 amino acids. Germline CDR1 and CDR2: SGHVS and FQNEAQ. CDR3 coding DNA: TGTGCCAGCAGGGAAGGCGGCCAGGGCCACGAGCAGTACTTC. Translation gives CASREGGQGHEQYF. The full variable domain, with the rest looked up from reference TRBV7-8 and TRBJ2-7, is GAGVSQSPRYKVAKRGQDVALRCDPISGHVSLFWYQQALGQGPEFLTYFQNEAQLDKSGLPSDRFFAERPEGSVSTLKIQRTQQEDSAVYLCASREGGQGHEQYFGPGTRLTVT.

There are many counts of this clone. CDR3 in amino acids: CSAREVAGPREQFF. CDR3 DNA sequence: TGCAGTGCTAGAGAGGTAGCGGGGCCCCGTGAGCAGTTCTTC. The chain recombines TRBV20-1 with TRBJ2-1; 8 nucleotides line up with TRBD2. The CDR3 covers 14 residues. Trimming cost V 0 bases and J 9 bases; bases outside gene matches: 7. Germline V CDR1 and CDR2: DFQATT, SNEGSKA (reference sequence).

This sequence joins TRBV20-1 and TRBJ1-4; possible D gene TRBD1, 6 bases. In germline, CDR1 is DFQATT, CDR2 SNEGSKA (reference sequence). The CDR3 is made up of 15 amino acids. The V end was cut by 1 base, the J end by 4 bases, with 13 bases between. The CDR3 DNA is TGCAGTGCTAGAGGACAGGAGCCCTTTAATGAAAAACTGTTTTTT. It yields the protein CSARGQEPFNEKLFF.

This clone came up a few times. A much larger clone differs from this one at a single base, so this may be a read error. The chain joins TRBV20-1 to TRBJ1-1, with a weak D call TRBD1 (6 bases). The length of the CDR3 is 13 residues. CDR1 and CDR2 from the germline V gene are DFQATT and SNEGSKA (reference sequence). V was pared by 7 bases and J by 6 bases, with 18 bases between. This CDR3 is CSGAPGGNAEAFF. CDR3 in DNA: TGCAGTGGTGCCCCCGGGGGCAACGCTGAAGCTTTCTTT.

This clone was observed at least ten times. Other nucleotide sequences from this sample produce the same CDR3. The chain is built from TRBV7-3 and TRBJ2-1; D may be TRBD1 or TRBD2 (6 bases each). The CDR3 extends over 15 amino acids. Trimming took 5 bases from V and 3 from J, leaving 14 bases between them. The V gene's germline CDR1 is SGHTA and CDR2 FQGTGA. CDR3 DNA sequence: TGTGCCAGCAGCCCGGGGGCCAGGGGCTACAATGAGCAGTTCTTC. The encoded protein is CASSPGARGYNEQFF.

In its sample, this clone was seen once. The rearrangement links TRBV9 to TRBJ2-1, with TRBD1 matching 9 bases. V was pared by 2 bases and J by 7 bases, with 13 bases of the junction left unmatched. This CDR3 region has 17 residues. CDR1 and CDR2 from the germline V gene are SGDLS and YYNGEE. CDR3 coding DNA: TGTGCCAGCAGCGTGGTTGTTCGGGGACAGGGCTTGAATGAGCAGTTCTTC. Amino acid sequence: CASSVVVRGQGLNEQFF.

The sample holds many counts of this clone. The gene calls are TRBV19 and TRBJ2-3, with no clear D. V lost 3 bases and J 6 bases, leaving 13 bases between the germline ends. Germline CDR1 reads LNHDA; CDR2 reads SQIVND (reference sequence). The CDR3 is 14 residues long. The CDR3 loop reads CASSIYTHADTQYF. In nucleotides, the CDR3 is TGTGCCAGTAGTATTTACACTCACGCGGATACGCAGTATTTT.

Concerning this clone: Being one base from a much bigger clone, this may be a read error. No conserved phenylalanine or tryptophan is present at the end of the CDR3, so a read error is the likely explanation. The rearrangement uses TRBV9 and TRBJ2-1; possible D gene TRBD1, 5 bases. This CDR3 is 15 amino acids long. Trimming took 6 bases from V and 0 from J, leaving 13 bases between them. Germline V gene sequence: CDR1 SGDLS, CDR2 YYNGEE. The CDR3, as DNA: TGTGCCAGCACCATCGACAGTAGCTCCTACAATGAGCAGTTCCTC. It is translated as CASTIDSSSYNEQFL.

Ten or more counts support this clone. The chain recombines TRBV6-1 with TRBJ2-4; possibly TRBD1 for D (5 bases). Germline CDR1 and CDR2: MNHNS and SASEGT. The V and J ends lost 2 bases and 8 bases respectively, with 10 bases between them. The CDR3 runs to 13 residues. The DNA of the CDR3 is TGTGCCAGCAGTGAACAGGGTTGGGACATTCAGTACTTC. Translated, it gives CASSEQGWDIQYF.

Points on this clone: Lacking the conserved final phenylalanine or tryptophan, this CDR3 likely reflects a read error. The chain has TRBV12-3 or TRBV12-4 and TRBJ1-6; no firm D call. The CDR3 covers 12 residues. The CDR3 is CASSLNNSHLHL. CDR3 coding DNA: TGTGCCAGCAGTTTAAACAATTCACACCTCCACCTA.

This chain uses TRBV28 with TRBJ2-1, with unresolved D. Germline CDR1 is MDHEN and CDR2 is SYDVKM. The CDR3 extends over 11 amino acids. Trimming pared 9 bases from V and 11 bases from J, leaving 14 bases between. Here the CDR3 reads CARELLVKQFF. In DNA, the CDR3 is TGTGCCAGAGAATTGTTAGTAAAGCAGTTCTTC.

Remarks on this clone: A much larger clone differs by one base, so this may be a read error. The CDR3 bases are TGTGCCAGCATCCGTAGCGTCACAGATACGCAGTATTTT. Translation: CASIRSVTDTQYF. This sequence joins TRBV5-4 and TRBJ2-3; D may be TRBD2 (5 bases). Germline values: CDR1 SGHNT, CDR2 YYREEE (reference sequence). Trimming left V 6 bases short and J 2 bases short, with 10 bases between. The CDR3 spans 13 residues.

This clone was detected many times. The CDR3 sequence: CSAPFSGRNPDTQYF. The CDR3 nucleotides are TGCAGTGCACCTTTCTCGGGACGAAACCCGGATACGCAGTATTTT. The chain has TRBV20-1 and TRBJ2-3; D may be TRBD1 or TRBD2 (5 bases each). The germline V gene encodes CDR1 DFQATT and CDR2 SNEGSKA (reference sequence). The CDR3 is 15 amino acids. Trimming pared 6 bases from V and 6 bases from J, leaving 22 bases between.

The chain is built from TRBV29-1 and TRBJ2-1; 13 bases align to TRBD2. CDR1 is SQVTM, CDR2 ANQGSEA, per germline. This CDR3 is 13 amino acids long. Trimming removed 7 bases from V and 7 bases from J; junction bases left unmatched: 4. Written as DNA, the CDR3 is TGCAGCGGACTAGCGGGAGGTGAAAATGAGCAGTTCTTC. Amino acid sequence: CSGLAGGENEQFF.

This clone was picked up many times. The chain combines TRBV18 with TRBJ2-3; possible D gene TRBD2, 5 bases. Germline V gene sequence: CDR1 KGHSH, CDR2 LQKENI. V gave up 0 bases and J gave up 5 bases, with 12 bases separating them. There are 15 residues in the CDR3. In nucleotides, the CDR3 is TGTGCCAGCTCACCACCGGAGACACGGGGAGATACGCAGTATTTT. The encoded protein is CASSPPETRGDTQYF.

Many counts were recorded for this clone. J is TRBJ2-1 and V is TRBV19, with 7 bases that match TRBD1. V lost 7 bases and J lost 9; bases outside the gene matches: 9. Looked up from germline, CDR1 is LNHDA and CDR2 is SQIVND (reference sequence). This CDR3 contains 13 residues. CDR3 protein: CASKGTAFREQFF. The DNA of the CDR3 is TGTGCCAGTAAGGGGACAGCCTTCCGTGAGCAGTTCTTC.

This clone showed up many times. The gene calls are TRBV12-3 or TRBV12-4 and TRBJ2-6; D is uncertain. The V gene lost 8 bases and the J gene lost 2 bases, with 16 bases spanning the gap. The CDR3 is made up of 16 amino acids. In DNA form, the CDR3 reads TGTGCCAGCTCGAACGGACGTGGCACTGGGGCCAACGTCCTGACTTTC. It specifies CASSNGRGTGANVLTF.

Points on this clone: A read error may be the cause here, since a much bigger clone is one base away. The gene calls are TRBV9 and TRBJ2-3, with 7 bases fitting TRBD1. This CDR3 spans 13 amino acids. J lost 4 bases, V lost 6 bases, and 5 bases had no gene match. Germline CDR1 SGDLS, CDR2 YYNGEE. In DNA, the CDR3 is TGTGCCAGCAAGGGGGCCTACCCAGATACGCAGTATTTT. Protein: CASKGAYPDTQYF.

This clone has at least ten counts. The rearrangement uses TRBV6-5 and TRBJ1-1; D gene uncertain. V gave up 2 bases and J gave up 0 bases, with 10 bases separating them. CDR3 length: 15 residues. The V gene's germline CDR1 is MNHEY and CDR2 SVGAGI. CDR3 in amino acids: CASSYGQLMNTEAFF. CDR3 bases: TGTGCCAGCAGTTACGGGCAGTTGATGAACACTGAAGCTTTCTTT.

This clone was observed many times. The chain employs TRBV15 and TRBJ1-2; 7 bases line up with TRBD1. Germline values: CDR1 LNHNV, CDR2 YYDKDF (reference sequence). The CDR3 consists of 17 residues. J gave up 6 bases and V 0 bases, and 13 bases lay outside the gene matches. CDR3 residues: CATSRDTVAAGGNGYTF. In nucleotides, the CDR3 is TGTGCCACCAGCAGAGATACTGTTGCGGCAGGGGGAAATGGCTACACCTTC. Drawing the rest from reference TRBV15 and TRBJ1-2, the complete variable domain is DAMVIQNPRYQVTQFGKPVTLSCSQTLNHNVMYWYQQKSSQAPKLLFHYYDKDFNNEADTPDNFQSRRPNTSFCFLDIRSPGLGDTAMYLCATSRDTVAAGGNGYTFGSGTRLTVV.